This TCR beta chain was observed in a study of CD8 T cells in ankylosing spondylitis. From the 5' RACE reads, TCRdb called clonotypes with MiXCR, one entry per CDR3 protein. This sample carries about 750,000 distinct CDR3 sequences, roughly 19% of them seen once, and the ten largest clones take 19%. Regarding the study as a whole: Reportedly, disease-linked clones are significantly enriched in ankylosing spondylitis patients' matched synovial fluid. Ankylosing spondylitis blood seemed to carry a telltale TCR beta motif made of about 8 highly homologous variants. CD8+ by phenotype, disease-linked clones were relatively rare in peripheral blood.

V dropped 1 base and J dropped 1 base, with 11 bases sitting between them. The CDR3 totals 15 residues. Per germline, CDR1 GTSNPN and CDR2 SVGIG (reference sequence). The table lists this clonotype with a few counts. Its antigen is undetermined. The sequenced material came from blood, either unsorted or a sorted T cell fraction (not recorded which). The receptor was derived from a male donor with ankylosing spondylitis. The V gene is TRBV30, the J gene TRBJ1-3; no reliable D call. CDR3 sequence (DNA): TGTGCCTGGAGTGCCCAGGCAATGTCTGGAAACACCATATATTTT. Protein: CAWSAQAMSGNTIYF. The full variable domain, completed using reference TRBV30 and TRBJ1-3, is SQTIHQWPATLVQPVGSPLSLECTVEGTSNPNLYWYRQAAGRGLQLLFYSVGIGQISSEVPQNLSASRPQDRQFILSSKKLLLSDSGFYLCAWSAQAMSGNTIYFGEGSWLTVV.